The text below deals with one T cell receptor (beta chain). Its cognate antigen is unknown. Measured with immunoSEQ multiplex PCR; TCRdb has only the in-frame clones, and not every one. The table records over 100,000 clones, 65% to 85% of them present only once. The data derive from a study of T cell responses to AZD1222 COVID-19 vaccine. On the study more broadly: Second doses at about 4 or about 12 weeks were pooled.

Study-level findings and limits: The donor group comprised mostly white British people and more females; the analysis possibly underestimated clonal diversity.

This TCR came from an adult in good health. This specimen consisted of peripheral blood, obtained on day 0 of AZD1222 vaccination.

DNA of the CDR3: TGTGCCAGCAGCCCCCCCGGGACAGGTCTTGTCGAGCAGTTCTTC. Protein product: CASSPPGTGLVEQFF. V and J are TRBV4-2 and TRBJ2-1, with TRBD1 matching over 8 bases. Germline CDR1 reads LGHNA; CDR2 reads YNFKEQ. The CDR3 covers 15 residues. Trimming cost V 4 bases and J 10 bases; bases outside gene matches: 12.